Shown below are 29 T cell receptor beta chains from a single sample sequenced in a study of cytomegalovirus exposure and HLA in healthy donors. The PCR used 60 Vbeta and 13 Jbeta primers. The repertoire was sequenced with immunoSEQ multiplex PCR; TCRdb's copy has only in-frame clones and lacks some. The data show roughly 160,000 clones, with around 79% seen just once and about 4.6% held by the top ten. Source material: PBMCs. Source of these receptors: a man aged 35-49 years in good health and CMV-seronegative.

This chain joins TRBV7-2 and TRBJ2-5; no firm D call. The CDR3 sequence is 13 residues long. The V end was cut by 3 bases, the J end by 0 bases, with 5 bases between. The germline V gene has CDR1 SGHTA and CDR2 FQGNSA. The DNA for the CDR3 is TGTGCCAGCAGCTTCAACTACCAAGAGACCCAGTACTTC. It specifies CASSFNYQETQYF.

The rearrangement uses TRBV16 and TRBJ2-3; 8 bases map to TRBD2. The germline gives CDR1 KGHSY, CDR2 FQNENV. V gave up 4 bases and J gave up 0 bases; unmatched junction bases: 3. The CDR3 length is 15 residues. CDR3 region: CASSRERGSTDTQYF. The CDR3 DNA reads TGTGCCAGCAGCCGAGAGCGGGGGAGCACAGATACGCAGTATTTT.

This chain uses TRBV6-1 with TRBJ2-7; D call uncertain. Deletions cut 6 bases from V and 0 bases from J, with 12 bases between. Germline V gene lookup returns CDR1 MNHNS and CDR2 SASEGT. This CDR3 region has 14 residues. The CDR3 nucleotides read TGTGCCAGCAGCCACCCACTTGCCTCCTACGAGCAGTACTTC. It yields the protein CASSHPLASYEQYF.

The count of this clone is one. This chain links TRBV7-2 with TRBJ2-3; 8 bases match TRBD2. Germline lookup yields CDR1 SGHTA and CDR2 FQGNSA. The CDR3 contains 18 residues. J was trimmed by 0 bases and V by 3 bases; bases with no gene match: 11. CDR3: CASSFIRIAGTSTDTQYF. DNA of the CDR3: TGTGCCAGCAGCTTTATTCGAATAGCGGGGACTAGCACAGATACGCAGTATTTT.

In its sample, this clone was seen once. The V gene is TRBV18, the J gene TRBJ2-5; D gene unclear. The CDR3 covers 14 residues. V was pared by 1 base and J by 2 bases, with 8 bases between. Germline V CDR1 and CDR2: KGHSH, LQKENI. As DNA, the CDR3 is TGTGCCAGCTCACCACGGCCAATACAAGAGACCCAGTACTTC. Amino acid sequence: CASSPRPIQETQYF.

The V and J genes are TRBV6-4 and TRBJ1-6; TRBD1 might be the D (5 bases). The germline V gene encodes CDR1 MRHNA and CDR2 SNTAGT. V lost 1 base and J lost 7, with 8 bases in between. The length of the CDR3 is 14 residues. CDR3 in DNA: TGTGCCAGCAGTGACTATGGGGGGAATTCACCCCTCCACTTT. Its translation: CASSDYGGNSPLHF.

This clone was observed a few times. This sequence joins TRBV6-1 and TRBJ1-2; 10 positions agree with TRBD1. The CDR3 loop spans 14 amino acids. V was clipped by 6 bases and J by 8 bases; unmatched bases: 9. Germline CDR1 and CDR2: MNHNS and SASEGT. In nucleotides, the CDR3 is TGTGCCAGCAGGGACAGGGGGACCTCCCACGGCTACACCTTC. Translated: CASRDRGTSHGYTF.

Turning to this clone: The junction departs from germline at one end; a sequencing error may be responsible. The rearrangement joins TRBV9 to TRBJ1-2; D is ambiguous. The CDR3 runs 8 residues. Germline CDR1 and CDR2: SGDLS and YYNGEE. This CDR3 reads CASSPGRF. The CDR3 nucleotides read TGTGCCAGCAGCCCTGGGCGCTTC.

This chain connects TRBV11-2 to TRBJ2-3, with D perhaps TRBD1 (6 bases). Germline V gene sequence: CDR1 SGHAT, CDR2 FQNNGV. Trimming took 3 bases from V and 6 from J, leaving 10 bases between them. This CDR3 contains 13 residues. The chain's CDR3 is CASSFYREDTQYF. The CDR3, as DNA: TGTGCCAGCAGCTTTTACAGGGAGGATACGCAGTATTTT.

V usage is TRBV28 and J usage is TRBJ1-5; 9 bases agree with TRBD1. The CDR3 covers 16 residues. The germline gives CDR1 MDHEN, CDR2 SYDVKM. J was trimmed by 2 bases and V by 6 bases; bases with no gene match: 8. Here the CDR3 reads CASSLGGQGRNQPQHF. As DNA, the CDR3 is TGTGCCAGCAGCTTGGGGGGACAGGGCCGCAATCAGCCCCAGCATTTT.

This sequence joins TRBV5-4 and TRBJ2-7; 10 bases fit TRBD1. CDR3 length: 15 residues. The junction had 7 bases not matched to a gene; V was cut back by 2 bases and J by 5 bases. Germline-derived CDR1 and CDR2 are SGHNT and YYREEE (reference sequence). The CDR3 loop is CASSFGDRGRDEQYF. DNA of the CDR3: TGTGCCAGCAGCTTCGGGGACAGGGGAAGAGACGAGCAGTACTTC.

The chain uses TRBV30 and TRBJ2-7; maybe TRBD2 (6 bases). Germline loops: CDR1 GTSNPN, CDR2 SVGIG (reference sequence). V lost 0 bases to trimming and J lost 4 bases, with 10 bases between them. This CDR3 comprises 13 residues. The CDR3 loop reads CAWSVGGEYEQYF. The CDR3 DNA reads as TGTGCCTGGAGTGTAGGAGGGGAATACGAGCAGTACTTC.

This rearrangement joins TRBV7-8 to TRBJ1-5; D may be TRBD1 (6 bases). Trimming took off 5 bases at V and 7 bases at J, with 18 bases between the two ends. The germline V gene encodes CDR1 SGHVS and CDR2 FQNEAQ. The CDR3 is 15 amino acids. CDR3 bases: TGTGCCAGCAGCCTAACCCCAGGGGCCCTACAGCCCCAGCATTTT. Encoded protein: CASSLTPGALQPQHF.

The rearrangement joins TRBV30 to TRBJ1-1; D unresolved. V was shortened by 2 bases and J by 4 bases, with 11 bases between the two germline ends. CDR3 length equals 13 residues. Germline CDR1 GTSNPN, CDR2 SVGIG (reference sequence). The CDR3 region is CAWSRGQTTEAFF. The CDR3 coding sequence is TGTGCCTGGAGTAGAGGGCAGACCACTGAAGCTTTCTTT.

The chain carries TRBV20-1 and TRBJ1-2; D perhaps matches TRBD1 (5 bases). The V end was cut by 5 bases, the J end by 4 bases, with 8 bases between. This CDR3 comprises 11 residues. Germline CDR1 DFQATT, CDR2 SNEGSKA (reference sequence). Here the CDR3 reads CSAVDSYGYTF. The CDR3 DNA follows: TGCAGTGCTGTCGACAGCTATGGCTACACCTTC.

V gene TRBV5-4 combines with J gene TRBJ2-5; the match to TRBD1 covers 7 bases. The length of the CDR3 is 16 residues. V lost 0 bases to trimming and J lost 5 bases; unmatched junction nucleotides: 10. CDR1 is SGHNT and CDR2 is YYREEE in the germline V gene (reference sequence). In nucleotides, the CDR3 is TGTGCCAGCAGCTTGGCCTTCGACAGGGTAAAGGAGACCCAGTACTTC. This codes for CASSLAFDRVKETQYF.

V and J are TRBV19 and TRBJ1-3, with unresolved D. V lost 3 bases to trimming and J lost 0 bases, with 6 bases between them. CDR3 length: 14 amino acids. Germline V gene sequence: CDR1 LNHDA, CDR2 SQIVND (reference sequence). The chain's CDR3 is CASSIQSSGNTIYF. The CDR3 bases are TGTGCCAGTAGTATTCAGTCCTCTGGAAACACCATATATTTT.

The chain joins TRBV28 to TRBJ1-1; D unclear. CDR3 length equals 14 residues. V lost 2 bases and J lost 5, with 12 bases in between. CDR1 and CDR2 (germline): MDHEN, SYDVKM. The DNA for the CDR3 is TGTGCCAGCAGTTTAGGAGGGAGAAAGACTGAAGCTTTCTTT. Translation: CASSLGGRKTEAFF. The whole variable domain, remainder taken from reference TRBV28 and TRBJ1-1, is DVKVTQSSRYLVKRTGEKVFLECVQDMDHENMFWYRQDPGLGLRLIYFSYDVKMKEKGDIPEGYSVSREKKERFSLILESASTNQTSMYLCASSLGGRKTEAFFGQGTRLTVV.

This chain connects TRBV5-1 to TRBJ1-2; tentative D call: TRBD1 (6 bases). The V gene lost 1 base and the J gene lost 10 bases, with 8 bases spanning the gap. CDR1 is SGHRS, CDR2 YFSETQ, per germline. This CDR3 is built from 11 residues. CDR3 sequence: CASSLRGNYTF. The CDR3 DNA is TGCGCCAGCAGCTTGAGGGGGAACTACACCTTC.

CDR3 DNA sequence: TGTGCCAGCACCCCGGGTGGCGGGCCACAAGAGACCCAGTACTTC. Amino acid sequence: CASTPGGGPQETQYF. This chain joins TRBV7-2 and TRBJ2-5; maybe TRBD2 (5 bases). The CDR3 runs 15 residues. The germline V gene has CDR1 SGHTA and CDR2 FQGNSA. V was cut by 7 bases and J by 2 bases, with 17 bases left in between.

In DNA, the CDR3 is TGCGCCAGCAGCTTGGACCCGGGGGTCTCCTACGAGCAGTACTTC. It is translated as CASSLDPGVSYEQYF. This sequence joins TRBV5-1 and TRBJ2-7, with D possibly being TRBD2 (6 bases). This CDR3 has 15 residues. Germline assignment: CDR1 SGHRS and CDR2 YFSETQ. Deletions cut 0 bases from V and 0 bases from J, with 10 bases between.

CDR3 sequence reads: CASSLGDRGRNQPQHF. The DNA of the CDR3 is TGTGCCAGCAGCTTAGGGGACAGGGGTCGGAATCAGCCCCAGCATTTT. The V gene is TRBV7-9, the J gene TRBJ1-5; TRBD1 agrees at 10 bases. Losses at the gene ends were 1 base for V and 4 bases for J; bases not matched to a gene: 4. The CDR3 has 16 residues. From germline, CDR1 is SEHNR and CDR2 FQNEAQ (reference sequence).

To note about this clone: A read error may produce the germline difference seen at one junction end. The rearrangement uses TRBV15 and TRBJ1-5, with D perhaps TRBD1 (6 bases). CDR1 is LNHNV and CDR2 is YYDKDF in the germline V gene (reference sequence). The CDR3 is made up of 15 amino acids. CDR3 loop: CATSRQDRQYQPQHF. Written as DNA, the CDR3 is TGCGCCACCAGCAGGCAAGACAGGCAGTATCAGCCCCAGCATTTT.

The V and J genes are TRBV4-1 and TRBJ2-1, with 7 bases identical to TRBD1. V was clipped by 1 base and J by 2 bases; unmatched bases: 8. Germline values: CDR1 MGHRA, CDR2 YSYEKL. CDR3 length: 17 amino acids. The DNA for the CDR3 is TGCGCCAGCAGCCAAGTCCAAGGGCAGGGGGCCTACAATGAGCAGTTCTTC. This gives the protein CASSQVQGQGAYNEQFF.

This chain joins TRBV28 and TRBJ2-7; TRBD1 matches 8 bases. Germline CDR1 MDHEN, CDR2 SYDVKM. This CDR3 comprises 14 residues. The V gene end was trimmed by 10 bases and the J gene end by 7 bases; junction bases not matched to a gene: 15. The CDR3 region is CATQGGQGLYEQYF. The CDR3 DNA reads TGTGCCACCCAAGGTGGACAGGGTCTATATGAGCAGTACTTC. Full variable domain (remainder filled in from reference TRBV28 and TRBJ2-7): DVKVTQSSRYLVKRTGEKVFLECVQDMDHENMFWYRQDPGLGLRLIYFSYDVKMKEKGDIPEGYSVSREKKERFSLILESASTNQTSMYLCATQGGQGLYEQYFGPGTRLTVT.

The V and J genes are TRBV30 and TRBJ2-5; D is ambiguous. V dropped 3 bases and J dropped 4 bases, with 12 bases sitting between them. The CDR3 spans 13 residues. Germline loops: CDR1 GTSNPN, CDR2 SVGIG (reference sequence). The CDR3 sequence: CAWSPGFRETQYF. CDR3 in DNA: TGTGCCTGGAGCCCAGGCTTCCGAGAGACCCAGTACTTC. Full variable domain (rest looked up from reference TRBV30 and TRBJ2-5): SQTIHQWPATLVQPVGSPLSLECTVEGTSNPNLYWYRQAAGRGLQLLFYSVGIGQISSEVPQNLSASRPQDRQFILSSKKLLLSDSGFYLCAWSPGFRETQYFGPGTRLLVL.

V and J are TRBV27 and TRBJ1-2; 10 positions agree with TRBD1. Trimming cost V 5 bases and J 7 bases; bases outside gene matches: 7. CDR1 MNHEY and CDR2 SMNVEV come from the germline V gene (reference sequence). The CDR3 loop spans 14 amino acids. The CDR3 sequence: CASSRDRGRLGYTF. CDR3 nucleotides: TGTGCCAGCAGTAGAGACAGGGGGCGACTTGGCTACACCTTC.

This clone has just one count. The CDR3 DNA reads TGCGCCAGCAGCTTATGGGGGGGGGTCGATACGCAGTATTTT. Translation: CASSLWGGVDTQYF. This chain joins TRBV5-1 and TRBJ2-3; TRBD2 agrees at 7 bases. Germline values: CDR1 SGHRS, CDR2 YFSETQ. After removal of 2 bases from V and 6 bases from J, the junction contained 6 bases not matched to a gene. The CDR3 has 14 residues.

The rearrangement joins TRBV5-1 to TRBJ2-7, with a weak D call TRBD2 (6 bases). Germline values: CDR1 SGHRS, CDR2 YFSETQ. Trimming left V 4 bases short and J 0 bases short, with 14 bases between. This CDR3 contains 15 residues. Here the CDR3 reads CASSGSGGNSYEQYF. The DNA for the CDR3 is TGCGCCAGCAGCGGGTCAGGCGGGAACTCCTACGAGCAGTACTTC.